This TCR beta chain was sequenced during a study of blood T cells in healthy people across ages. In the case of this clonotype: Its cognate antigen is unknown.

Russia was home to the donors, healthy Caucasian individuals aged roughly 6 to 90. The sample, about 10 milliliters of peripheral blood, was drawn from each donor. Whole-study results and caveats: Unsorted PBMC input precluded a conclusive naive versus antigen-experienced comparison.

The length of the CDR3 is 12 residues. V lost 10 bases to trimming and J lost 7 bases, with 16 bases between them. Combining a sample-barcoded 5' primer with a J-beta primer mix, a second PCR ran for 7 to 11 cycles. Each cDNA molecule carried a tag from a template-switch adaptor that contained 12 random nucleotides. A single record per CDR3 protein comes from TCRdb applying MiXCR to the 5' RACE reads. Among roughly 1,800,000 distinct CDR3 sequences listed, just under 50% were seen once. V and J are TRBV12-3 or TRBV12-4 and TRBJ1-2; D gene unclear. Sample: blood. This clonotype was obtained from a middle-aged woman in good health. CDR3 sequence (DNA): TGTGCCACTAGGGCAGGCACCTGTGGCTACACCTTC. Translating it yields CATRAGTCGYTF.